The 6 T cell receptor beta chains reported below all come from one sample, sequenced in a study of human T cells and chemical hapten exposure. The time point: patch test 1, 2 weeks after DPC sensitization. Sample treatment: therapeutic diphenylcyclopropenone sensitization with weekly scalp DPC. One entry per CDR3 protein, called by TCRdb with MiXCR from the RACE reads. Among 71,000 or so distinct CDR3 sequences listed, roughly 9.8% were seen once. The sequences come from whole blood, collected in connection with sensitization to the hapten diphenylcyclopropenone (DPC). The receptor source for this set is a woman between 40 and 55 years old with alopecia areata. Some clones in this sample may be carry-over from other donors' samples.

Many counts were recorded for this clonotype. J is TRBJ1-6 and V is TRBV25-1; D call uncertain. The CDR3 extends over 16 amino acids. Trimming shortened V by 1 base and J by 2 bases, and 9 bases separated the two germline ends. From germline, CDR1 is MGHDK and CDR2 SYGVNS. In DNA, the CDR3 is TGTGCCAGCAGTGAATTGGACGAACCCTATAATTCACCCCTCCACTTT. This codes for CASSELDEPYNSPLHF.

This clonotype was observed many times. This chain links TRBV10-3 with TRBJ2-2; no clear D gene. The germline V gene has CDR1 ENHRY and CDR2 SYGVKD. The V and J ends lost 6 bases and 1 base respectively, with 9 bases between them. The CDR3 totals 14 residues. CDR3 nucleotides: TGTGCCATCAGAACGTACAAGAACACCGGGGAGCTGTTTTTT. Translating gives CAIRTYKNTGELFF.

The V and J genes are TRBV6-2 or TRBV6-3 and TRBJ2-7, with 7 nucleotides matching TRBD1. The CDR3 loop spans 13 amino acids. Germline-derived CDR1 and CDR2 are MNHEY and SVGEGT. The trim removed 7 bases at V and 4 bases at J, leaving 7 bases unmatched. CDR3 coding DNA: TGTGCCAGCACAAAGGGGGCTTTATACGAGCAGTACTTC. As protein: CASTKGALYEQYF.

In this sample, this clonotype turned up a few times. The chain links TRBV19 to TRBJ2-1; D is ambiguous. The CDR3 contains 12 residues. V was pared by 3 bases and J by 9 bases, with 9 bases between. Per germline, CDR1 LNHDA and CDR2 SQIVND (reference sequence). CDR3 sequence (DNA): TGTGCCAGTAGTATTAGTATGGGTGAGCAGTTCTTC. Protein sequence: CASSISMGEQFF.

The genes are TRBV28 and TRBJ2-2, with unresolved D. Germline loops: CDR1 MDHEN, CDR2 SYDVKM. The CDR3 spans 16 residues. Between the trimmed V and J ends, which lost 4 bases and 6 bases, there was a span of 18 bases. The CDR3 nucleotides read TGTGCCAGCAGTTCCCCGGGCCCCCCGGCCCCCGGGGAGCTGTTTTTT. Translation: CASSSPGPPAPGELFF.

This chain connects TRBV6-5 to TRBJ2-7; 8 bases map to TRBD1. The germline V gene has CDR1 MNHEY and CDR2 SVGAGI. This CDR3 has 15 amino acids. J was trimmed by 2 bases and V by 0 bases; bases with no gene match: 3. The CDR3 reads CASSYSGQGAYEQYF. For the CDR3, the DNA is TGTGCCAGCAGTTACTCAGGACAGGGAGCCTACGAGCAGTACTTC.